This T cell receptor beta chain emerged from a study of early T cells in non-severe SARS-CoV-2 infection listed by TCRdb under 2021. A note on the overall study: Because TCR sequencing relied on bulk RNA taken from unsorted whole blood, pairing of alpha and beta chains was not possible. Overall results and qualifications from the work: VDJdb matching was skewed toward anti-spike CD8 responses and likely underestimated virus-specific expansions by missing private and CD4 specificities.

This was a case-control study nested in a cohort of healthcare workers in London, UK, who had nasopharyngeal swab PCR tests and blood samples taken every week. Healthcare workers were enrolled in the week of the UK lockdown, from 23 to 31 March 2020, and were followed every week for up to roughly 15 weeks. The cysteine opens and the phenylalanine closes a CDR3 of 18 amino acids. Only the CDR3 part of the read is kept: 54 bases, read in frame from the first base. CDR1 and CDR2, looked up from the germline V gene, are SGHAT and FQNNGV. V loses 2 bases of germline sequence and J loses 1 base, and the interval between the two ends is 20 bases. The library was built by means of 5' RACE. Instrument on record: NextSeq 500. In the TCR library protocol, unique molecular identifiers were attached to individual cDNA molecules to correct for PCR bias and sequencing error. TCR alpha and beta chains were both sequenced, and the abundances of alpha and beta sequences in each sample were closely correlated with each other. The study's own analysis went as follows. V gene, J gene and CDR3 annotation of TCR sequences was performed with Decombinator V4. TCRs were defined as expanded if a significant change between any two time points was detected under a Poisson model with p below 0.0001. TCR abundances were normalised to the total number of TCRs sequenced per sample and were expressed as counts per million. MAIT TCRs were defined by TRAV1-2 paired with TRAJ12, TRAJ20 or TRAJ33, and iNKT TCRs by TRAV10 paired with TRAJ18. A search of VDJdb, accessed on 1 November 2021, was run for TCRs annotated to CMV, EBV and SARS-CoV-2, with TCRs annotated for multiple antigens excluded. The public reads were run again by TCRdb, first through fastp at Q25 and then through MiXCR, and only productive beta chains were kept. Every distinct CDR3 protein forms one entry, paired with its most common genes and DNA. The V and J calls shown here were made by TCRdb, not taken from the authors' results. This sample lists roughly 51,000 distinct CDR3 sequences; under 7% were detected once. The top ten hold approximately 2.6% of the sample.

This clonotype has at least ten counts. No antigen is known for it. It has no much larger one-base neighbor in the sample; base qualities were not kept. The sequence came from an adult who was a healthcare worker with PCR-confirmed SARS-CoV-2 infection or an uninfected control (not recorded which). This chain joins TRBV11-2 to TRBJ1-1; D gene: possibly TRBD1, on 5 matching bases. The source material was whole blood, sampled at baseline. The CDR3 region: CASSLFGGASVPNTEAFF. The DNA sequence reads TGTGCCAGCAGCTTATTTGGAGGGGCATCAGTCCCGAACACTGAAGCTTTCTTT.